A selection of T cell receptor beta chains follows, all from one sample in a study of CD8 T cell repertoires and HIV-1 epitope variants. Produced via immunoSEQ multiplex PCR; TCRdb's table is partial and in-frame only. The top ten clones hold roughly two fifths of a sample with several thousand clones, less than 70% of them seen once. Their cognate antigens are unknown. Source material: cultured CD8+ T cells derived from PBMCs. These receptors all come from a male donor with HIV. Both conserved end residues are part of each CDR3. A D gene is named only where the DNA matches it firmly. The size field is filled for only some rows; it gives once, few, many or a size class.

.	TRBJ1-2	.	TRBV18	CASSPNSGEGYGYTF	TGTGCCAGCTCACCAAATTCAGGGGAGGGCTATGGTTACACCTTC
.	TRBJ2-3	.	TRBV28	CASSLIGDTDTQYF	TGTGCCAGCAGTTTGATAGGGGACACAGATACGCAGTATTTT
.	TRBJ2-1	once	TRBV11-2	CASSFQDNTNEQFF	TGTGCCAGCAGTTTCCAGGACAACACCAATGAGCAGTTCTTC
TRBD1	TRBJ1-2	.	TRBV27	CASRMAGTGVYGYTF	TGTGCCAGCAGGATGGCCGGGACAGGGGTCTATGGCTACACCTTC
TRBD2	TRBJ2-7	once	TRBV5-1	CASSPGTSGSYDEQYF	TGCGCCAGCAGCCCGGGGACTAGCGGGAGTTATGACGAGCAGTACTTC
.	TRBJ2-3	.	TRBV11-1	CASSLSDTQYF	TGTGCCAGCAGCTTATCTGATACGCAGTATTTT
.	TRBJ1-1	.	TRBV27	CASSFGREDTEAFF	TGTGCCAGCAGTTTCGGCAGGGAGGACACTGAAGCTTTCTTT
.	TRBJ1-3	few	TRBV6-6	CASSYNSLSGNTIYF	TGTGCCAGCAGTTACAACAGCCTCTCTGGAAACACCATATATTTT
TRBD1	TRBJ1-2	.	TRBV6-6	CASGKGADGYTF	TGTGCCAGCGGCAAGGGGGCGGATGGCTACACCTTC
.	TRBJ2-5	.	TRBV28	CASGGVLHNQETQYF	TGTGCCAGCGGCGGAGTACTTCATAACCAAGAGACCCAGTACTTC
.	TRBJ2-2	.	TRBV5-4	CASSKGTGELFF	TGTGCCAGCAGTAAGGGAACCGGGGAGCTGTTTTTT
.	TRBJ2-2	few	TRBV27	CASSFGAGLNTGELFF	TGTGCCAGCAGTTTCGGAGCGGGCTTGAACACCGGGGAGCTGTTTTTT
TRBD1	TRBJ2-2	.	TRBV28	CASSFLGTGAGELFF	TGTGCCAGCAGTTTTTTAGGGACAGGGGCCGGGGAGCTGTTTTTT
TRBD1	TRBJ2-2	few	TRBV5-1	CASRMDRANTGELFF	TGCGCCAGCCGAATGGACAGGGCGAACACCGGGGAGCTGTTTTTT
.	TRBJ1-2	.	TRBV6-6	CASSYFQDRGGYTF	TGTGCCAGCAGTTACTTCCAGGATCGGGGTGGCTACACCTTC
TRBD1	TRBJ2-7	.	TRBV27	CASSPRTGHEQYF	TGTGCCAGCAGTCCAAGGACAGGGCACGAGCAGTACTTC
.	TRBJ1-1	.	TRBV10-3	CAISEGGTAEAFF	TGTGCCATCAGTGAGGGAGGGACCGCCGAAGCTTTCTTT
.	TRBJ1-4	.	TRBV6-5	CASKVATNEKLFF	TGTGCCAGCAAGGTCGCAACTAATGAAAAACTGTTTTTT
.	TRBJ1-1	.	TRBV2	CASSNNGPPEPPQNTEAFF	TGTGCCAGCAGTAATAATGGCCCCCCTGAGCCCCCCCAGAACACTGAAGCTTTCTTT
.	TRBJ2-5	.	TRBV13	CASSPDPQETQYF	TGTGCCAGCAGCCCCGACCCCCAAGAGACCCAGTACTTC
.	TRBJ1-4	.	TRBV10-2	CASSTDDRLNEKLFF	TGCGCCAGCAGTACCGATGACAGGTTAAATGAAAAACTGTTTTTT
.	TRBJ2-2	few	TRBV9	CASSSGGDTGELFF	TGTGCCAGCAGCTCAGGGGGGGACACCGGGGAGCTGTTTTTT
.	TRBJ2-7	.	TRBV10-1	CASSDNRASDEQYF	TGCGCCAGCAGTGACAACAGGGCTAGCGACGAGCAGTACTTC
TRBD1	TRBJ2-5	.	TRBV5-4	CASSGTGGGQETQYF	TGTGCCAGCAGCGGGACAGGGGGCGGTCAAGAGACCCAGTACTTC
TRBD2	TRBJ2-5	once	TRBV7-9	CASSLGAGTSGETQYF	TGTGCCAGCAGCTTAGGGGCCGGGACTAGCGGGGAGACCCAGTACTTC
.	TRBJ1-3	.	TRBV7-9	CASSLAALGPENSGNTIYF	TGTGCCAGCAGCTTAGCCGCCCTAGGACCAGAGAACTCTGGAAACACCATATATTTT
.	TRBJ1-4	.	TRBV5-6	CASSLGGAKLFF	TGTGCCAGCAGCTTGGGAGGGGCAAAACTGTTTTTT
.	TRBJ2-2	.	TRBV28	CASSLGGPGELFF	TGTGCCAGCAGTTTGGGGGGCCCCGGGGAGCTGTTTTTT
.	TRBJ2-1	.	TRBV11-2	CASSLADSPYNEQFF	TGTGCCAGCAGCTTAGCGGACAGTCCCTACAATGAGCAGTTCTTC
TRBD2	TRBJ2-1	.	TRBV29-1	CSVEFLWGLAGDYNEQFF	TGCAGCGTTGAGTTTTTGTGGGGACTAGCGGGGGACTACAATGAGCAGTTCTTC
TRBD1	TRBJ2-7	.	TRBV5-6	CASRSTGYHEQYF	TGTGCCAGCAGATCGACAGGGTACCACGAGCAGTACTTC
.	TRBJ1-1	medium-sized	TRBV28	CASRTGEVTEAFF	TGTGCCAGCAGGACAGGAGAGGTCACTGAAGCTTTCTTT
.	TRBJ1-1	few	TRBV4-2	CASSLGGNTEAFF	TGTGCCAGCAGCCTCGGGGGGAACACTGAAGCTTTCTTT